This TCR beta chain stems from a study of T-cell reconstitution after alpha-beta-depleted transplantation in children. Broader study findings: Once a year had passed after transplant, T-cell counts and diversity came mostly from newly produced T cells. Surviving recipient T cells and thymic progenitors underlay high day-60 TCRbeta diversity in some patients. Expanded graft clones, several hundred of them, were reportedly the source of alpha-beta T cells about two months after transplant.

TCRbeta library construction was performed incorporating unique molecular identifiers. Via MiXCR, TCRdb re-called the PCR reads, giving one row per CDR3 protein. The table includes about 980,000 distinct CDR3 sequences, roughly 29% detected once. This clonotype was observed a few times. Its antigen is as yet unknown. Germline values: CDR1 DFQATT, CDR2 SNEGSKA (reference sequence). The CDR3 is made up of 15 amino acids. The ends lost 5 bases at V and 2 bases at J; junction bases unmatched: 4. The chain has TRBV20-1 and TRBJ2-3, with 13 positions matching TRBD2. Sequencing used PBMCs, mostly from graft donor cells, obtained 360 days after TCRalphabeta/CD19-depleted stem cell transplant. The source is a boy in the first two years of life who had a stem cell transplant for SCID, so the T cells may come from the graft donor. DNA of the CDR3: TGCAGTGCTCGACTAGCGGGGGGCCACACAGATACGCAGTATTTT. It translates to CSARLAGGHTDTQYF.